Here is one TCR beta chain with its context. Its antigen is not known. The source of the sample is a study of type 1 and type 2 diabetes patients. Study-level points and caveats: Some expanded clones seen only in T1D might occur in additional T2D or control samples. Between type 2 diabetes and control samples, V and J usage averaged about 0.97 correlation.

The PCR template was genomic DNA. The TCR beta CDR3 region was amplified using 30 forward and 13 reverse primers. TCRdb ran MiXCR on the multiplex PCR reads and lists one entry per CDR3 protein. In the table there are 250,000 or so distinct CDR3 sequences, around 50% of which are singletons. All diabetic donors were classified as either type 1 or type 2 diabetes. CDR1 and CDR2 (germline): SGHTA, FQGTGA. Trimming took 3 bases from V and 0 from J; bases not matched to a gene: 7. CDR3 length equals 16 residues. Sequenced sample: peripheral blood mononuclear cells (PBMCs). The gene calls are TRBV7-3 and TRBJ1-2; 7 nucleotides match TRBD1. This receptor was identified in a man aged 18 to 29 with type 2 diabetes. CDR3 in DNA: TGTGCCAGCAGCTTCTTGACAGGGCCAGCTAACTATGGCTACACCTTC. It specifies CASSFLTGPANYGYTF.